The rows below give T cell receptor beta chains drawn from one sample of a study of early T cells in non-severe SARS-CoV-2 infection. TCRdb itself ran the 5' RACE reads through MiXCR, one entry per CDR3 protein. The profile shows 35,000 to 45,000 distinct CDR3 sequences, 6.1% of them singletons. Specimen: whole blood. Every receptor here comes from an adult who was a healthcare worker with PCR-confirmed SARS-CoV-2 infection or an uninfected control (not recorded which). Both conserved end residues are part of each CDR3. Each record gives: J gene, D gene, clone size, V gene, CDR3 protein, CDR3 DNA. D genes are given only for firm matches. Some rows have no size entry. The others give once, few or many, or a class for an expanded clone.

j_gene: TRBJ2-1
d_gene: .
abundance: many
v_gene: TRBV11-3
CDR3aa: CASSLGDNEQFF
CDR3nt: TGTGCCAGCAGCTTGGGCGACAATGAGCAGTTCTTC

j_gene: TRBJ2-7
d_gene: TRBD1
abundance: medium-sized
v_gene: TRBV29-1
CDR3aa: CSAGQGAGYEQYF
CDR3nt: TGCAGCGCCGGACAGGGGGCGGGATACGAGCAGTACTTC

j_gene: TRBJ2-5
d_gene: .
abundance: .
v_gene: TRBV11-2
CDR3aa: CASSLGVLKETQYF
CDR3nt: TGTGCCAGCAGCTTAGGGGTCTTGAAAGAGACCCAGTACTTC

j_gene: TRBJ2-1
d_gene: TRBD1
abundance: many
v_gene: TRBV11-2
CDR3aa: CASSLRLTGQGVGRNNEQFF
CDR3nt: TGTGCCAGCAGCTTACGACTTACGGGACAGGGAGTTGGTCGGAACAATGAGCAGTTCTTC

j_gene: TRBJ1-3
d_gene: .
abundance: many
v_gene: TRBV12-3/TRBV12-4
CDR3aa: CASSLQGPRSGNTIYF
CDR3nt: TGTGCCAGCAGTTTGCAGGGACCACGCTCTGGAAACACCATATATTTT

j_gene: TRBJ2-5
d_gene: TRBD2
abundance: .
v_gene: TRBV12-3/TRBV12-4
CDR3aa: CASSSGKPGLAVETQYF
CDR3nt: TGTGCCAGCAGTTCAGGAAAGCCCGGACTAGCGGTGGAGACCCAGTACTTC

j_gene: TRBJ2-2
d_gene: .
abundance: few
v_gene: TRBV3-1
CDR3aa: CASSQDRRTANTGELFF
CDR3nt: TGTGCCAGCAGCCAAGATCGTCGGACAGCGAACACCGGGGAGCTGTTTTTT

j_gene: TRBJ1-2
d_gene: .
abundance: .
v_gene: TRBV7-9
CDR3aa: CASSSNGYYGYTF
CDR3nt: TGTGCCAGCAGCTCAAACGGGTACTATGGCTACACCTTC

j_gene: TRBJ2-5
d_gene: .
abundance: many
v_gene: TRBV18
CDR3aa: CASSPPAGRVVQYF
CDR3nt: TGTGCCAGCTCACCACCGGCAGGGCGGGTTGTCCAGTACTTC

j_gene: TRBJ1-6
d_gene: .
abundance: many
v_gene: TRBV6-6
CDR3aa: CASSPSVKSPLHF
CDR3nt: TGTGCCAGCAGCCCGTCGGTCAAATCACCCCTCCACTTT